One T cell receptor (beta chain) is described in this entry. Its antigen is currently not known. Base qualities are not at hand, and no much larger clone is one base apart. These data come from a study of blood T cell repertoires in COVID-19 (dated by TCRdb to about 2020). Describing the broader study: Collaborator samples came from the United States, Italy and Spain and covered acute and convalescent phases of COVID-19. The material from the prospective study consisted of cDNA or gDNA derived from T cells, B-cell-depleted T cells, or PBMCs. Deeply sampled blood TCRbeta repertoires from subjects exposed to, actively infected with, or recovered from COVID-19 were included in the dataset. A freely available public database, intended as a resource for researchers studying the immune response to SARS-CoV-2, is where the repertoires were released. The samples were drawn from the first 160 participants of the ongoing ImmuneRACE study and from some 1,300 subjects provided by 6 global collaborators. Nearly every sample came with metadata listing a de-identified subject ID, COVID-19 status, age in years and sex. Where available, HLA class I and class II types were obtained from metadata supplied by the sample provider rather than from assay-based typing.

Per the germline V gene, MNHEY is the CDR1 and SVGEGT is the CDR2. Cut back by 2 bases and 4 bases, the V and J ends lie 11 bases apart. The CDR3 holds 15 amino acids from the cysteine to the phenylalanine. Of the read, only the CDR3 DNA is kept; its 45 bases are in frame from base 1. Collaborating institutions collected whole blood in K2EDTA tubes following their own protocols. Collaborator samples were shipped for TCRbeta analysis as frozen whole blood, isolated PBMCs, or DNA extracted from either sample type. The immunoSEQ Assay, a bias-controlled multiplex PCR, was used to amplify TCRbeta CDR3 regions from genomic DNA. Per the source publication's procedure: The number of nucleated cells in each sample was estimated from the amplification of reference gene primers within the assay. Sequence reads were collapsed and filtered to measure the absolute abundance of every unique TCRbeta CDR3 rearrangement. For each sample, productive Simpson clonality was calculated as the square root of Simpson's diversity index over productive rearrangements. Held by TCRdb, this immuneACCESS table contains in-frame sequences only and omits some clones. Under half of the omission traces to an unresolved V gene where checked; the cause of the rest is unknown. That table is the source of V, J and clone size, and D and trimming were worked out from the DNA. For this sample the table gives some 130,000 clones, of which roughly 90% were detected only once. The ten largest clonotypes hold just under 3% of the sample.

The paper's findings and limits, for the study overall: The quantity of clinical and demographic metadata differed by source and by participant and was supplied without curation.

The sample taken for sequencing was peripheral blood. The V and J genes are TRBV6-2 or TRBV6-3 and TRBJ1-4; the D gene is perhaps TRBD1, from 6 matching bases. The receptor comes from a man aged 55 to 70 with active or convalescent COVID-19. The CDR3 reads CASSYGGASNEKLFF. The nucleotides are TGTGCCAGCAGTTACGGGGGGGCCAGTAATGAAAAACTGTTTTTT.